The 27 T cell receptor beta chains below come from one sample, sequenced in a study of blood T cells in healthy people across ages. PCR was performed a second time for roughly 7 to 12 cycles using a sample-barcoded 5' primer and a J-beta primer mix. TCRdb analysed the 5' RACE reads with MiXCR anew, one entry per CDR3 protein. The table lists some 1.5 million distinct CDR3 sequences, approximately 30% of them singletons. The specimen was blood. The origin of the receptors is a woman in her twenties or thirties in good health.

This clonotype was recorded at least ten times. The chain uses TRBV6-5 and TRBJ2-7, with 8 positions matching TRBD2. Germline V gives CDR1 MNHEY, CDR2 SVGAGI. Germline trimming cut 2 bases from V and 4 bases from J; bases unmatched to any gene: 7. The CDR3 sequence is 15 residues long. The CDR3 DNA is TGTGCCAGCAGTTACCTGCGGGGGGCCGCATACGAGCAGTACTTC. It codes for CASSYLRGAAYEQYF.

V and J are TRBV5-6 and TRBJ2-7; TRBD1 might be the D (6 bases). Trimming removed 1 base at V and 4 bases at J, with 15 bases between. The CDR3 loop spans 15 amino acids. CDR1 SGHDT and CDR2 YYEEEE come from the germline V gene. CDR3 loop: CASSLKGGSLYEQYF. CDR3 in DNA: TGTGCCAGCAGCTTGAAAGGGGGTTCCTTGTACGAGCAGTACTTC.

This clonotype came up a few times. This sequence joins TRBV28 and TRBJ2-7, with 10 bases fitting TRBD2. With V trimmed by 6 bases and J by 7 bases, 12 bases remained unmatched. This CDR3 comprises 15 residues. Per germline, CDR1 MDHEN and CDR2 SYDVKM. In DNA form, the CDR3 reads TGTGCCAGCAGCTTACTAGCGGGACCTTACAATGAGCAGTACTTC. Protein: CASSLLAGPYNEQYF.

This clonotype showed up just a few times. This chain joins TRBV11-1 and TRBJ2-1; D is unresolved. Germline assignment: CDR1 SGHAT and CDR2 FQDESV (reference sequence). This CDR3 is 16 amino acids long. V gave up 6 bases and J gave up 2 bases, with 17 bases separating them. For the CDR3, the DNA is TGTGCCAGCAGGAAGCAGACGGGCAACCCCTACAATGAGCAGTTCTTC. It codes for CASRKQTGNPYNEQFF.

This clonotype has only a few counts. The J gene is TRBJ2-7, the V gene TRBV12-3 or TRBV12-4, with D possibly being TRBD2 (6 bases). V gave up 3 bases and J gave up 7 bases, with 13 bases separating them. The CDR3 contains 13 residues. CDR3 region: CASSFSGFGEQYF. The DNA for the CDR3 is TGTGCCAGCAGTTTCAGCGGGTTTGGGGAGCAGTACTTC.

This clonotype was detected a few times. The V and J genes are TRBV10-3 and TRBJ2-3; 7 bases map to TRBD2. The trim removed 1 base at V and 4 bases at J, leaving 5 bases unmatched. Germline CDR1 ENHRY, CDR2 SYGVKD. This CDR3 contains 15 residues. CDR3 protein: CAISEWGGRADTQYF. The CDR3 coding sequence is TGTGCCATCAGTGAGTGGGGGGGGAGAGCAGATACGCAGTATTTT.

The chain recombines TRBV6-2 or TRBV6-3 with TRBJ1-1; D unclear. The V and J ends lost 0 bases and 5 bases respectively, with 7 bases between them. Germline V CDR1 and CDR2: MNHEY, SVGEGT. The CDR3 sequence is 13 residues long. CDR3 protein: CASSYSRATEAFF. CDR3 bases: TGTGCCAGCAGTTACTCGCGGGCAACTGAAGCTTTCTTT.

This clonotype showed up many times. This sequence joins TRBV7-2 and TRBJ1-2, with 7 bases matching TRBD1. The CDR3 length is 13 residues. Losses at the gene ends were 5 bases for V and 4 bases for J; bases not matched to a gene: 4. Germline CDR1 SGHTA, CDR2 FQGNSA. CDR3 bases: TGTGCCAGCAGCCCGGGACAGTTCTATGGCTACACCTTC. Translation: CASSPGQFYGYTF.

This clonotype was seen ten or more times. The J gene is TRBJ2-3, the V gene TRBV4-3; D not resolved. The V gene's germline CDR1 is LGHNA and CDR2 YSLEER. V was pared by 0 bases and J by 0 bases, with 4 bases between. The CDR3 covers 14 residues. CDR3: CASSQETSTDTQYF. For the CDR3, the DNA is TGCGCCAGCAGCCAAGAGACCAGCACAGATACGCAGTATTTT.

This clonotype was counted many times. This CDR3 is CASSDRHYQETQYF. CDR3 sequence (DNA): TGTGCCAGCAGCGACAGACATTACCAAGAGACCCAGTACTTC. The gene calls are TRBV7-2 and TRBJ2-5; D is possibly TRBD1 (5 bases). V dropped 5 bases and J dropped 0 bases, with 10 bases sitting between them. This CDR3 is 14 amino acids long. The germline gives CDR1 SGHTA, CDR2 FQGNSA.

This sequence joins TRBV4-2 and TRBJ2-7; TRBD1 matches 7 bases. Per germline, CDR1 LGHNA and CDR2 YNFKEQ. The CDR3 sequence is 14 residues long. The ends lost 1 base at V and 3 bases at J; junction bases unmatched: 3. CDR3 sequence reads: CASSQVGGYYEQYF. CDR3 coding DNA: TGTGCCAGCAGCCAAGTAGGGGGCTACTACGAGCAGTACTTC.

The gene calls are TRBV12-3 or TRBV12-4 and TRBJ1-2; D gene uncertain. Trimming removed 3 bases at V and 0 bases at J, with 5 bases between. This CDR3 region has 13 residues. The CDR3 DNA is TGTGCCAGCAGTTTTGCAGCTAACTATGGCTACACCTTC. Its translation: CASSFAANYGYTF.

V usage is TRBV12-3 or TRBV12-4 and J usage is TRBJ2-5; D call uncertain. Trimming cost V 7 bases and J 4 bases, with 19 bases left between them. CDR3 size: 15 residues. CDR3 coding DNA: TGTGCCAGCACCCCAGGACGAAGCCCGGGAGAGACCCAGTACTTC. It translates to CASTPGRSPGETQYF.

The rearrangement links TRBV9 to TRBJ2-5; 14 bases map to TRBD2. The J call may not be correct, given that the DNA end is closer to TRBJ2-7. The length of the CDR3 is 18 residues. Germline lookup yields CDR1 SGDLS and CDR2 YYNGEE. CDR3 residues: CASSPSQGLAGVSNEQYF. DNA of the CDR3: TGTGCCAGCAGCCCCTCCCAGGGACTAGCGGGAGTTAGTAACGAGCAGTACTTC.

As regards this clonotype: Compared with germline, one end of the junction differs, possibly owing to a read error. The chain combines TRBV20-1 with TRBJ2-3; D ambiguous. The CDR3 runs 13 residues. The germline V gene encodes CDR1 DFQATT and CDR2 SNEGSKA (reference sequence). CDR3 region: CRAIGPFPDTQYF. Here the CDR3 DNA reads TGCAGGGCTATTGGGCCTTTCCCAGATACGCAGTATTTT.

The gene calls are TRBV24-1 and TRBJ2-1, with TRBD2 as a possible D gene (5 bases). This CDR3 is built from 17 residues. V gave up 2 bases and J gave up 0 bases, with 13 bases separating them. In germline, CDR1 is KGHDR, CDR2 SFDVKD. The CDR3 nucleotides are TGTGCCACCAGTGATTCTGAGGGCGGTACCTCCTACAATGAGCAGTTCTTC. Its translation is CATSDSEGGTSYNEQFF.

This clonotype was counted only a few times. The CDR3: CASSAAQGIYGYTF. The CDR3 bases are TGTGCCAGCAGCGCCGCCCAGGGGATCTATGGCTACACCTTC. The chain carries TRBV7-2 and TRBJ1-2; tentative D call: TRBD1 (6 bases). The CDR3 is 14 amino acids. Germline V gives CDR1 SGHTA, CDR2 FQGNSA. V was cut by 5 bases and J by 4 bases, with 14 bases left in between.

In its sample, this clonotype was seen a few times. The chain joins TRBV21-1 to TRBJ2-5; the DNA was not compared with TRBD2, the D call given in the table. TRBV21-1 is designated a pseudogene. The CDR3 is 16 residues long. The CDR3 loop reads CASSKAGRPTQETQYF. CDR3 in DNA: TGTGCCAGCAGCAAAGCGGGCAGGCCCACGCAAGAGACCCAGTACTTC.

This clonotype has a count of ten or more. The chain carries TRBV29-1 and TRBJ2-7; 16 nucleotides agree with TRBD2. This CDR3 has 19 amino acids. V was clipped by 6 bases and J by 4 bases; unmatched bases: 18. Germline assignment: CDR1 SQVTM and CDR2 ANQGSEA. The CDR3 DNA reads TGCAGCGTCCAAGGAACGGGGACTAGCGGGAGGGCCTCTGGTTACGAGCAGTACTTC. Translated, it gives CSVQGTGTSGRASGYEQYF.

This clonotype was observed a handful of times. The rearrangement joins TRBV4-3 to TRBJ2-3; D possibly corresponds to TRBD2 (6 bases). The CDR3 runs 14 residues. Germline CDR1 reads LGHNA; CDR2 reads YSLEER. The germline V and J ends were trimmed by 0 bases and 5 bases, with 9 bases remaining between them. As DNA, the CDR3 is TGCGCCAGCAGCCAAGAATCGGGAGTAGATACGCAGTATTTT. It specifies CASSQESGVDTQYF.

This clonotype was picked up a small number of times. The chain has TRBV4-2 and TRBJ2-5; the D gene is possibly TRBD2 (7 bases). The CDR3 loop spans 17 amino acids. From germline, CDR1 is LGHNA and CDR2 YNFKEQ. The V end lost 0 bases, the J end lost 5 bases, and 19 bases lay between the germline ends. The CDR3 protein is CASSQEGGGRGGETQYF. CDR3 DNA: TGTGCCAGCAGCCAAGAAGGCGGGGGCCGGGGAGGGGAGACCCAGTACTTC.

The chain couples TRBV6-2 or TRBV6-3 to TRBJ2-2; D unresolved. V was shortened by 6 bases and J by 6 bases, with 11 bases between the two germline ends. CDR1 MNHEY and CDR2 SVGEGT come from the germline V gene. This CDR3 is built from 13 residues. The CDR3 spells CASSKIGSGELFF. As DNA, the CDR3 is TGTGCCAGCAGCAAGATTGGTTCCGGGGAGCTGTTTTTT.

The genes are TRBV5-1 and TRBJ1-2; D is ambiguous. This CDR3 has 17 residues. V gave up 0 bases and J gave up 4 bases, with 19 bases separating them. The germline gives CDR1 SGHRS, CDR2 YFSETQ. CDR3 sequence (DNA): TGCGCCAGCAGCTTGGTCCCCACGGGGAAAAAGGGCTATGGCTACACCTTC. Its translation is CASSLVPTGKKGYGYTF.

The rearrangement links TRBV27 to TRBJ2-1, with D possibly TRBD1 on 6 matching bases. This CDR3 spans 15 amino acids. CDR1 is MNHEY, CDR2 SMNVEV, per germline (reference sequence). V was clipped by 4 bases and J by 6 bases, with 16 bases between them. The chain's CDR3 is CASSWGGQRRNEQFF. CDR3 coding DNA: TGTGCCAGCAGTTGGGGCGGACAGCGCCGCAATGAGCAGTTCTTC.

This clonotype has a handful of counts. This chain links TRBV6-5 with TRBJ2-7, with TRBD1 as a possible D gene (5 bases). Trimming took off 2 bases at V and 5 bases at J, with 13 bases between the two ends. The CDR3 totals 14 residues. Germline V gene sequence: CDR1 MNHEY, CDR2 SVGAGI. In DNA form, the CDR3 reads TGTGCCAGCAGTTACGGGGCAGGGCTAGACGAGCAGTACTTC. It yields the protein CASSYGAGLDEQYF.

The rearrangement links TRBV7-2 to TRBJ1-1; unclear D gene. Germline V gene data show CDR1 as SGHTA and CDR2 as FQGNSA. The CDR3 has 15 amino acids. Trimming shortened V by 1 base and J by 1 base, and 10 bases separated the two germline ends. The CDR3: CASSLVSVENTEAFF. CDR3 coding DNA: TGTGCCAGCAGCTTAGTGTCCGTAGAGAACACTGAAGCTTTCTTT.

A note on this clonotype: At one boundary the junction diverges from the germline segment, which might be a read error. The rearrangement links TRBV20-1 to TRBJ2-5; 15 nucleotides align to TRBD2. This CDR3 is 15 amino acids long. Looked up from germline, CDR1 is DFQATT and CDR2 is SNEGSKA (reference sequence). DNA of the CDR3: TGCAGTGCTCCCGGACTAGCGGGGGGGCTAGAGACCCGGTACTTC. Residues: CSAPGLAGGLETRYF.